The clone carrying this TCR beta chain was seen repeatedly, ten times or more. The V gene's germline CDR1 is LNHNV and CDR2 YYDKDF (reference sequence). This CDR3 comprises 17 residues. The J segment lost 6 bases and the V segment lost 6 bases, leaving 15 bases of the junction unmatched. The record originates from a study of identical twins. Carrying unique molecular identifiers, the cDNA also gained a universal primer site through template switching. TCRdb independently ran MiXCR on the 5' RACE reads; one entry per CDR3 protein. Of around 650,000 distinct CDR3 sequences listed, roughly 7.1% are singletons. The same specimen was also included in a second study, on yellow fever vaccine responses in identical twins.

V is TRBV15 and J is TRBJ1-4; 8 bases map to TRBD1. The sequence came from a woman younger than 35 in good health. Sequenced sample: PBMCs. Here the CDR3 reads CATSPTDKGQVHEKLFF. CDR3 sequence (DNA): TGTGCCACCAGTCCTACCGATAAGGGACAGGTCCATGAAAAACTGTTTTTT.